One TCR beta chain is described in this entry. This sample was taken from a study of blood T cell repertoires in COVID-19. At the level of the study: Acute-phase and convalescent COVID-19 samples originated in the United States, Italy and Spain. From T cells, B-cell-depleted T cells, or PBMCs came the material, which was cDNA or gDNA.

This CDR3 contains 12 residues. CDR1 is SNHLY, CDR2 FYNNEI, per germline. Trimming took off 5 bases at V and 3 bases at J, with 5 bases between the two ends. In the original processing: Nucleated cell counts were estimated from reference gene primer amplification. Data came from immunoSEQ multiplex PCR; TCRdb stores just in-frame clones and leaves some out. That table supplies the V and J calls and clone size; D and trimming were determined from the DNA. The sample includes about 200,000 clones, around 85% seen only once; the top ten take about 0.72%. This sequence originates from a woman in her 70s with acute or convalescent COVID-19. Sample: peripheral blood. The chain combines TRBV2 with TRBJ1-5; no definite D call. DNA for the CDR3: TGTGCCAGCAGTATCTTCAATCAGCCCCAGCATTTT. It specifies CASSIFNQPQHF.